This TCR beta chain originates from a study of T cells in tumors after PD-1 blockade. Study context: Prior checkpoint blockade, systemic immunosuppressant use, or anti-cancer therapy within 4 weeks excluded patients.

This clone came up once. The antigen remains undetermined. Overall study results and limits: About 41% of tumor TCR clonotypes were also found in blood.

TCRdb keeps only in-frame clones here, not all; method: immunoSEQ multiplex PCR. The repertoire has around 50,000 clones, roughly 80% of them found once; the top ten carry 8.7%. V lost 5 bases, J lost 3 bases, and 13 bases lay in between. CDR1 is SGHNT, CDR2 YENEEA, per germline. The length of the CDR3 is 14 residues. This TCR was sampled from a human donor with advanced basal cell or squamous cell carcinoma (not recorded which). The sample here was PBMCs, taken before anti-PD-1 therapy. This chain uses TRBV11-3 with TRBJ1-1; D not resolved. The CDR3 reads CASSPRAADTEAFF. In nucleotides, the CDR3 is TGTGCCAGCAGCCCGAGAGCCGCGGACACTGAAGCTTTCTTT.